This TCR beta chain was recovered during a study of blood T cells in healthy people across ages. Overall study: Per two T cells, about one barcoded beta molecule was captured through template switching. Study-wide findings and caveats: Both naive CD4+ cell counts and diversity were greater in long-lived donors than in aged donors.

The ends were cut back, 5 bases at V and 0 bases at J, with 11 bases in the middle. The CDR3 spans 14 residues. Per the germline V gene, CDR1 is SGHAT and CDR2 is FQNNGV. A second roughly 6 to 12 cycle PCR used barcoded and J-beta primers. TCRdb reanalysed the 5' RACE reads using MiXCR and keeps one entry per CDR3 protein. The data hold about 320,000 distinct CDR3 sequences, with 25% to 30% observed a single time. In regard to this clonotype: Its specificity is not known.

Isolation of PBMCs gave at least 7 million cells per sample. The sequenced sample consisted of blood. The V and J genes are TRBV11-2 and TRBJ2-7; D not resolved. The receptor was isolated from a woman aged 70-85 years in good health. The CDR3 protein is CASSRFQSSYEQYF. CDR3 nucleotides: TGTGCCAGCAGCCGGTTTCAGAGCTCCTACGAGCAGTACTTC.